The 14 T cell receptor beta chains given below trace back to one sample, sequenced in a study of Ad26.COV2.S vaccination and SARS-CoV-2 variants. Some clones are missing from TCRdb's copy, which holds only in-frame ones; the method was immunoSEQ multiplex PCR. The repertoire includes about 320,000 clones, just over 85% of them detected once, and under 2% sits in the top ten. Treatment reported: roughly 18 received Ad26.COV2.S at low or high dose, single or two shots; a few received placebo; per-sample allocation not given. The samples were gathered on day 63 after the first injection of vaccine or placebo. Sequenced material: peripheral blood, taken in a trial of Ad26.COV2.S vaccine versus placebo. Receptors originate from a person aged 18 to 59 who received the Ad26.COV2.S COVID-19 vaccine or a placebo.

Only one count was recorded for this clone. The chain links TRBV19 to TRBJ2-3, with 9 bases matching TRBD2. V trimming: 8 bases; J trimming: 6 bases; junction bases outside the gene matches: 9. Germline CDR1 is LNHDA and CDR2 is SQIVND (reference sequence). This CDR3 is 14 amino acids long. The CDR3 DNA sequence: TGTGCCAGTGGGAGCGGGGGGAGTCGTGATACGCAGTATTTT. Translation: CASGSGGSRDTQYF. Drawing the rest from reference TRBV19 and TRBJ2-3, the complete variable domain is DGGITQSPKYLFRKEGQNVTLSCEQNLNHDAMYWYRQDPGQGLRLIYYSQIVNDFQKGDIAEGYSVSREKKESFPLTVTSAQKNPTAFYLCASGSGGSRDTQYFGPGTRLTVL.

On this clone: Other nucleotide sequences in the sample specify the same CDR3. The rearrangement links TRBV9 to TRBJ2-5, with 14 bases that match TRBD2. The CDR3 extends over 17 amino acids. Trimming at V came to 4 bases and at J to 4 bases, leaving 9 bases not matched to a gene. CDR1 is SGDLS and CDR2 is YYNGEE in the germline V gene. The CDR3 reads CASSPGTSGGRGETQYF. CDR3 DNA sequence: TGTGCCAGCAGCCCCGGGACTAGCGGGGGCAGGGGAGAGACCCAGTACTTC.

The chain combines TRBV5-1 with TRBJ2-7; TRBD1 matches at 8 bases. Germline assignment: CDR1 SGHRS and CDR2 YFSETQ. The ends lost 3 bases at V and 6 bases at J; junction bases unmatched: 5. The CDR3 runs 13 residues. The CDR3 nucleotides are TGCGCCAGCAGCTCGGACAGGGCGCTCGAGCAGTACTTC. Encoded protein: CASSSDRALEQYF.

The chain joins TRBV7-6 to TRBJ2-1; the D call may be TRBD1 or TRBD2 (5 bases each). From germline, CDR1 is SGHVS and CDR2 FNYEAQ. CDR3 length: 12 residues. V was trimmed by 8 bases and J by 8 bases, leaving 13 bases between them. The CDR3 nucleotides are TGTGCCAGCTTTACCTGGGACGATGAGCAGTTCTTC. Protein sequence: CASFTWDDEQFF.

This clone was counted a few times. DNA of the CDR3: TGTGCCAGCAACCCGGGACTCTCCTACGAGCAGTACTTC. Translated, it gives CASNPGLSYEQYF. The V and J genes are TRBV2 and TRBJ2-7; D is possibly TRBD2 (6 bases). Per germline, CDR1 SNHLY and CDR2 FYNNEI. V lost 7 bases, J lost 0 bases, and 10 bases lay in between. This CDR3 has 13 amino acids.

This clone was observed a single time. This chain joins TRBV28 and TRBJ1-5; 8 bases agree with TRBD1. This CDR3 spans 15 amino acids. J lost 7 bases, V lost 0 bases, and 5 bases had no gene match. Germline V gives CDR1 MDHEN, CDR2 SYDVKM. The DNA of the CDR3 is TGTGCCAGCAGTTTATGGGACAGGGTCGGCCAGCCCCAGCATTTT. Its protein product is CASSLWDRVGQPQHF.

The chain links TRBV4-1 to TRBJ1-4; 9 bases match TRBD1. Germline trimming cut 9 bases from V and 6 bases from J; bases unmatched to any gene: 14. Germline V CDR1 and CDR2: MGHRA, YSYEKL. The CDR3 covers 16 residues. CDR3 nucleotide sequence: TGCGCCAGGCCAACAGGGGGCGCAGGGCCTGATGAAAAACTGTTTTTT. This translates into CARPTGGAGPDEKLFF.

The V call is TRBV15, the J call TRBJ2-7; TRBD1 matches at 8 bases. V was pared by 3 bases and J by 7 bases, with 5 bases of the junction left unmatched. The CDR3 length is 13 residues. The germline V gene encodes CDR1 LNHNV and CDR2 YYDKDF (reference sequence). This CDR3 reads CATSRDRVREQYF. CDR3 DNA sequence: TGTGCCACCAGCAGGGACAGGGTGAGGGAGCAGTACTTC.

The V and J genes are TRBV9 and TRBJ1-1; D is perhaps TRBD1 (5 bases). CDR1 and CDR2 from the germline V gene are SGDLS and YYNGEE. The CDR3 has 14 amino acids. V dropped 4 bases and J dropped 3 bases, with 13 bases sitting between them. Here the CDR3 reads CASSPRGWDTEAFF. The CDR3 region has the DNA TGTGCCAGCAGCCCCCGGGGGTGGGACACTGAAGCTTTCTTT.

This clone has a handful of counts. This chain links TRBV6-5 with TRBJ1-1, with no clear D. Germline V gives CDR1 MNHEY, CDR2 SVGAGI. The germline V and J ends were trimmed by 4 bases and 3 bases, with 9 bases remaining between them. The CDR3 loop spans 13 amino acids. The CDR3 loop is CASSSGVHTEAFF. In nucleotides, the CDR3 is TGTGCCAGCAGTTCCGGGGTCCACACTGAAGCTTTCTTT.

The count of this clone is one. This chain uses TRBV9 with TRBJ2-1; 12 bases line up with TRBD2. Looked up from germline, CDR1 is SGDLS and CDR2 is YYNGEE. The junction had 6 bases not matched to a gene; V was cut back by 3 bases and J by 8 bases. CDR3 size: 15 residues. CDR3 sequence (DNA): TGTGCCAGCAGCGCACTAGCGGGGGGTTTCTATGAGCAGTTCTTC. Its translation is CASSALAGGFYEQFF.

The chain recombines TRBV19 with TRBJ1-6; D is unresolved. Trimming left V 7 bases short and J 11 bases short, with 15 bases between. CDR3 length: 13 amino acids. Germline V gene data show CDR1 as LNHDA and CDR2 as SQIVND (reference sequence). DNA for the CDR3: TGTGCCAGTACTCCGGACGTCGGGCCACCCCTCCACTTT. This codes for CASTPDVGPPLHF.

The chain is built from TRBV7-9 and TRBJ2-1; D is possibly TRBD1 (5 bases). The CDR3 loop spans 12 amino acids. Germline values: CDR1 SEHNR, CDR2 FQNEAQ (reference sequence). V was clipped by 5 bases and J by 5 bases, with 7 bases between them. The CDR3 loop reads CASSADNNEQFF. CDR3 nucleotides: TGTGCCAGCAGCGCGGACAACAATGAGCAGTTCTTC.

This clone showed up just once. This rearrangement joins TRBV2 to TRBJ1-3, with D unclear. The CDR3 covers 15 residues. V lost 2 bases, J lost 2 bases, and 10 bases lay in between. Germline V gives CDR1 SNHLY, CDR2 FYNNEI. The CDR3, as DNA: TGTGCCAGCAGTGAAAGGGTGCTCCCTGGAAACACCATATATTTT. It specifies CASSERVLPGNTIYF. Full variable domain (remainder filled in from reference TRBV2 and TRBJ1-3): EPEVTQTPSHQVTQMGQEVILRCVPISNHLYFYWYRQILGQKVEFLVSFYNNEISEKSEIFDDQFSVERPDGSNFTLKIRSTKLEDSAMYFCASSERVLPGNTIYFGEGSWLTVV.